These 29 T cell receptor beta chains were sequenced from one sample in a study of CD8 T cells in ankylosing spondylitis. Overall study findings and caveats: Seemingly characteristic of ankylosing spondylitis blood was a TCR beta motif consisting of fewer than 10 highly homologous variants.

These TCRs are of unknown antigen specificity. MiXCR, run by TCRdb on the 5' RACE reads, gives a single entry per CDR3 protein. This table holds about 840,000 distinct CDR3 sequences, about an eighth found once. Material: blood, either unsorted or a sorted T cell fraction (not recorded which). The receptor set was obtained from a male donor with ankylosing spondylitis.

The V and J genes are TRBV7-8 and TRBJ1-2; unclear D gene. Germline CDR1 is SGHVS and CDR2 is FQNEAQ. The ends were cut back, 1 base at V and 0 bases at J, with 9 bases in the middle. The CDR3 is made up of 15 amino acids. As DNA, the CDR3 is TGTGCCAGCAGCTTAGAAATAGGACCTAACTATGGCTACACCTTC. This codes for CASSLEIGPNYGYTF.

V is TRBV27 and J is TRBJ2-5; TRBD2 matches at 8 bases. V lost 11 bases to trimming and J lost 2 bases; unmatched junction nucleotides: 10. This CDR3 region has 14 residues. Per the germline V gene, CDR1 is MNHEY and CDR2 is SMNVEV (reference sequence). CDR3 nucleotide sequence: TGTGCCGTCAGAAAACTAGCGGCGCAAGAGACCCAGTACTTC. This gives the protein CAVRKLAAQETQYF.

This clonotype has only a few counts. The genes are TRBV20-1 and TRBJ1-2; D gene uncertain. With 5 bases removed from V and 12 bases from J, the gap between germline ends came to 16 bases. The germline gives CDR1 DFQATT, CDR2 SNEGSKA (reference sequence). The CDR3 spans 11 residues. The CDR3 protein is CSAVKGRRDTF. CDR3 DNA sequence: TGCAGTGCTGTCAAGGGTCGAAGGGACACCTTC.

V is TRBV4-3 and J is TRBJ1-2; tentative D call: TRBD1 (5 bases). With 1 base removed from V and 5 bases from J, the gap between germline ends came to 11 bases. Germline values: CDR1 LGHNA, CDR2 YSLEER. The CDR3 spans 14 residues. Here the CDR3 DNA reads TGCGCCAGCAGCCAAGTGGTAGGGGCGTATGGCTACACCTTC. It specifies CASSQVVGAYGYTF.

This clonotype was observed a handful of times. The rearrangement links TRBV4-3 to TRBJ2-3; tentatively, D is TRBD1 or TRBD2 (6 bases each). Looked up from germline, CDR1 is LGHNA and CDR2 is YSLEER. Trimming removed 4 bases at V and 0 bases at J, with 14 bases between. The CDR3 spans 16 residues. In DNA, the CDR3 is TGCGCCAGCAGCCGGGGGGACACCCCGAGCACAGATACGCAGTATTTT. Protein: CASSRGDTPSTDTQYF.

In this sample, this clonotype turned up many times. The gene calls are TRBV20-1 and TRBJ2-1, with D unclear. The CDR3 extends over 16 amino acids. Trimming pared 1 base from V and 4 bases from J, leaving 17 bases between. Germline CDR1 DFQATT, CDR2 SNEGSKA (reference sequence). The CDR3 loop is CSARGPWADPYNEQFF. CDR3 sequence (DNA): TGCAGTGCTAGAGGTCCCTGGGCGGACCCTTACAATGAGCAGTTCTTC.

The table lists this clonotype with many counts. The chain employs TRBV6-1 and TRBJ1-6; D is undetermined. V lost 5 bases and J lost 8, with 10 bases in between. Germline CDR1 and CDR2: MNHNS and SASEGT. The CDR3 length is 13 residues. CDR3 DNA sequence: TGTGCCAGCAGTCAGACATGGGATTCACCCCTCCACTTT. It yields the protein CASSQTWDSPLHF.

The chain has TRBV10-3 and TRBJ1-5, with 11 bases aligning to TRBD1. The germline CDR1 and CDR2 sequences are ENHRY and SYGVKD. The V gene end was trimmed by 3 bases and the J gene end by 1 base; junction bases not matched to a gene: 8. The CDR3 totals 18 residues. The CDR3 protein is CAISEGDRGLRSNQPQHF. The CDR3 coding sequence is TGTGCCATCAGTGAAGGGGACAGGGGGTTGAGGAGCAATCAGCCCCAGCATTTT.

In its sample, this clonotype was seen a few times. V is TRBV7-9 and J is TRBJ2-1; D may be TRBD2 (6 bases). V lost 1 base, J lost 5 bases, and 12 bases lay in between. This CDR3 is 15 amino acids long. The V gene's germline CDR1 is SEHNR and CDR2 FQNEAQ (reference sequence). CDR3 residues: CASSLGVAAHNEQFF. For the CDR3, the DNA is TGTGCCAGCAGCTTAGGTGTAGCGGCCCACAATGAGCAGTTCTTC.

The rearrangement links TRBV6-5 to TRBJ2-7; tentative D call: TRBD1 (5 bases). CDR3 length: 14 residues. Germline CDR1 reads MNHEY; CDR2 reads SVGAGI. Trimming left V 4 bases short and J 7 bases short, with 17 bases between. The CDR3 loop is CASSWGLTTGEQYF. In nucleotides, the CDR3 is TGTGCCAGCAGTTGGGGCCTAACTACGGGTGAGCAGTACTTC.

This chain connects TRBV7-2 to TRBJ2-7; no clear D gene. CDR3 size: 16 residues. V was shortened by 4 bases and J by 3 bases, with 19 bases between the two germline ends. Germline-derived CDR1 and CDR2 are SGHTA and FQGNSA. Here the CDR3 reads CASSSPVGLPFYEQYF. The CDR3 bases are TGTGCCAGCAGCTCCCCGGTGGGGTTGCCATTCTACGAGCAGTACTTC.

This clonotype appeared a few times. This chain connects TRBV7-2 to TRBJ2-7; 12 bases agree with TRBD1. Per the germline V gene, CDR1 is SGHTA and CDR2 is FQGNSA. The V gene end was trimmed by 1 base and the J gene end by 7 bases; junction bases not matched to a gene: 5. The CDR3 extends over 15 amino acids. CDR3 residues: CASSLVGTGGMEQYF. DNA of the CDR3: TGTGCCAGCAGCTTAGTTGGGACAGGGGGCATGGAGCAGTACTTC.

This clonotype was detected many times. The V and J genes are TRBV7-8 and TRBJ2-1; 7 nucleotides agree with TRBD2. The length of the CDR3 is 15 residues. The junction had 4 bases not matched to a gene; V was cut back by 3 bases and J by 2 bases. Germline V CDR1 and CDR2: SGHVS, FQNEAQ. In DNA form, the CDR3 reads TGTGCCAGCAGCTTTGGGACTACCACCTACAATGAGCAGTTCTTC. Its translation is CASSFGTTTYNEQFF.

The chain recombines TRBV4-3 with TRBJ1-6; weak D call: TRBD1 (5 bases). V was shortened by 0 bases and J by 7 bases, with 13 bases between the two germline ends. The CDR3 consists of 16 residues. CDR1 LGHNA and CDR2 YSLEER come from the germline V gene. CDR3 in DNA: TGCGCCAGCAGCCAAGATTATGAGGGACTCAATTCACCCCTCCACTTT. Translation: CASSQDYEGLNSPLHF.

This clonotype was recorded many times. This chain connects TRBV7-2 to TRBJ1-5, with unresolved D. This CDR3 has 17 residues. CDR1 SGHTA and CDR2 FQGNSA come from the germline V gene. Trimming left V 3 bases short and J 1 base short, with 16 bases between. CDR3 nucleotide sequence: TGTGCCAGCAGCTTTCCCTTGGGTCCAGCCAGCAATCAGCCCCAGCATTTT. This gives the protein CASSFPLGPASNQPQHF.

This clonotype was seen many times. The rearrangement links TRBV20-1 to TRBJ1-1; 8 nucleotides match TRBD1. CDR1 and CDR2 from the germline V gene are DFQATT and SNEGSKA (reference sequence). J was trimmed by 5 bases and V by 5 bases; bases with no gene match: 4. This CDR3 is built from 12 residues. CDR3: CSAPNRGTEAFF. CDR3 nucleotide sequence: TGCAGTGCTCCGAACAGGGGGACTGAAGCTTTCTTT.

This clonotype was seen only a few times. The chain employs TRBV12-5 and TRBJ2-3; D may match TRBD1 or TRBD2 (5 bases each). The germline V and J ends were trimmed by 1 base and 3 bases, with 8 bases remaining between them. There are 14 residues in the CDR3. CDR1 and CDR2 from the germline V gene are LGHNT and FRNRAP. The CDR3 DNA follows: TGTGCTAGTGGTTTGGGGGGGATGACAGATACGCAGTATTTT. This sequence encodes CASGLGGMTDTQYF. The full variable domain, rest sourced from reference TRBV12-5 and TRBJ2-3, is DARVTQTPRHKVTEMGQEVTMRCQPILGHNTVFWYRQTMMQGLELLAYFRNRAPLDDSGMPKDRFSAEMPDATLATLKIQPSEPRDSAVYFCASGLGGMTDTQYFGPGTRLTVL.

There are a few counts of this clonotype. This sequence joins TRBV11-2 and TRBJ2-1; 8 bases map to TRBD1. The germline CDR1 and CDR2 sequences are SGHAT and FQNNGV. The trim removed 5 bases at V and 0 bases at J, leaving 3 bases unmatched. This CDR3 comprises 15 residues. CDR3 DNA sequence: TGTGCCAGCAGCGGGGGACAGGCCTCCTACAATGAGCAGTTCTTC. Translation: CASSGGQASYNEQFF. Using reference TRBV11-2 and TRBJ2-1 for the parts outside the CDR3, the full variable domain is EAGVAQSPRYKIIEKRQSVAFWCNPISGHATLYWYQQILGQGPKLLIQFQNNGVVDDSQLPKDRFSAERLKGVDSTLKIQPAKLEDSAVYLCASSGGQASYNEQFFGPGTRLTVL.

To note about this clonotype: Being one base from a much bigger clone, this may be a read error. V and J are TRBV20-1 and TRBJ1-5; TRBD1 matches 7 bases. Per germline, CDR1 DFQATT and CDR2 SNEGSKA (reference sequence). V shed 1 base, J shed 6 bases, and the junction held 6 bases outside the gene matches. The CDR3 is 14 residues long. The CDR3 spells CSARAGTESQPQHF. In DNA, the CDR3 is TGCAGTGCTAGAGCTGGGACAGAGAGTCAGCCCCAGCATTTT.

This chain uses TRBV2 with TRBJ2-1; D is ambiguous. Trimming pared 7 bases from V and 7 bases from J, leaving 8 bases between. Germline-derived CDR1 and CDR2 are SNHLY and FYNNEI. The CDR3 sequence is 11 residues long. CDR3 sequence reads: CASKEENEQFF. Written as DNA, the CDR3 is TGTGCCAGCAAGGAAGAGAATGAGCAGTTCTTC.

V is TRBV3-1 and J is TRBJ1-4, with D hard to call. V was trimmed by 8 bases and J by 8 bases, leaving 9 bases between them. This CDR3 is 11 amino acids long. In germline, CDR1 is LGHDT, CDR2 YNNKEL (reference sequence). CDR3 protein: CASSSQEKLFF. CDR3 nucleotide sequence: TGTGCCAGCTCGAGCCAAGAAAAACTGTTTTTT.

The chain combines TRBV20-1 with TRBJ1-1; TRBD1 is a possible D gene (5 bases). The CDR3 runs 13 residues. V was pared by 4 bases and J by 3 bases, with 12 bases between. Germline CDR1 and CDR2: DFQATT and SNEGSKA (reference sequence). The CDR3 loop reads CSANQDIDTEAFF. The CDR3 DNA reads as TGCAGTGCTAACCAGGACATAGACACTGAAGCTTTCTTT.

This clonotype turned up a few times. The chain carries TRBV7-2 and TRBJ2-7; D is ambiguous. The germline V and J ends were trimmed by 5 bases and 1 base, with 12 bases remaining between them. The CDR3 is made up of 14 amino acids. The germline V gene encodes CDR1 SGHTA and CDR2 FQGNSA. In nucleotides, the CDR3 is TGTGCCAGCAGCCCACGCCCGTGGTCCTACGAGCAGTACTTC. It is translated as CASSPRPWSYEQYF.

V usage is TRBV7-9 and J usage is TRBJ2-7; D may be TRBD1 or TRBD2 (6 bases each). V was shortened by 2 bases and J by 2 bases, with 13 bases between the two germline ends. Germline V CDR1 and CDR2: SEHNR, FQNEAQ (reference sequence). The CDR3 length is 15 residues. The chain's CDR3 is CASSLKGGLPYEQYF. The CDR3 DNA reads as TGTGCCAGCAGCTTAAAGGGGGGACTTCCCTACGAGCAGTACTTC.

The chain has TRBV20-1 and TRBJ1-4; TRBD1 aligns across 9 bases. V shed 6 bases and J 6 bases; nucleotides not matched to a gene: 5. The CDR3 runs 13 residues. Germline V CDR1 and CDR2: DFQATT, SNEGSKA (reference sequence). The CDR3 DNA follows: TGCAGTGCCCCAGACAGGGGGGATGAAAAACTGTTTTTT. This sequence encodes CSAPDRGDEKLFF.

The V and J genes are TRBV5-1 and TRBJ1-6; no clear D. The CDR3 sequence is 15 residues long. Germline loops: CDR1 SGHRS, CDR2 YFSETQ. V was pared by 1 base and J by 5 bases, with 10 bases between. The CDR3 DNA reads TGCGCCAGCAGCTTGAACAGCGAGAATAATTCACCCCTCCACTTT. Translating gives CASSLNSENNSPLHF.

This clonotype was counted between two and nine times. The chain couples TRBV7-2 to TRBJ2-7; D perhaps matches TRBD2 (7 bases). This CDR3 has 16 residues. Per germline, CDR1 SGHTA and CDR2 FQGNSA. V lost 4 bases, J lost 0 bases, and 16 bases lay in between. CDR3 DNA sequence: TGTGCCAGCAGCTCCCCCGGCGGGGGCCCCTCCTACGAGCAGTACTTC. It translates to CASSSPGGGPSYEQYF.

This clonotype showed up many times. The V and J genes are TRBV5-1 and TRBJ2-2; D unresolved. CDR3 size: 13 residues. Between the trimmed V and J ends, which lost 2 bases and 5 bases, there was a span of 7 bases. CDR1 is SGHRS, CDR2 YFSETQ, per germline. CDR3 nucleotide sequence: TGCGCCAGCAGCTTTGGAGAGACCGGGGAGCTGTTTTTT. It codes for CASSFGETGELFF. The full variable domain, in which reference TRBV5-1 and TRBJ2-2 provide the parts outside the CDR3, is KAGVTQTPRYLIKTRGQQVTLSCSPISGHRSVSWYQQTPGQGLQFLFEYFSETQRNKGNFPGRFSGRQFSNSRSEMNVSTLELGDSALYLCASSFGETGELFFGEGSRLTVL.

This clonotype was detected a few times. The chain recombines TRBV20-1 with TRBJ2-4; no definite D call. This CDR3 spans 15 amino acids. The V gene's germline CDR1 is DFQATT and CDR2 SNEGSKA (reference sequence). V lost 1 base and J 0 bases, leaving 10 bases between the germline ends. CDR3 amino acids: CSARVGPLAKNIQYF. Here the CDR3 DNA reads TGCAGTGCTAGAGTCGGCCCCCTAGCCAAAAACATTCAGTACTTC.